This is a list of T cell receptor beta chains from one sample in a study of monozygotic twins with inflammatory bowel disease. From the 5' RACE reads, TCRdb lists one entry per CDR3 protein and no DNA. The listing records around 97,000 distinct CDR3 sequences. Sequencing was carried out using blood. These TCRs come from a human donor with ulcerative colitis or Crohn's disease, or a healthy co-twin of an affected twin (not recorded which). CDR3s include the opening cysteine and the closing phenylalanine or tryptophan. The order of the fields is V gene, J gene, clone size, CDR3 protein. The size of a clone is reported for some rows only, either as once, few or many, or as a class for expanded clones.

>TRBV30|TRBJ1-4|NA
CAWRGQGDEKLFF
>TRBV4-3|TRBJ2-3|NA
CASSRQGGAADTQYF
>TRBV20-1|TRBJ2-1|NA
CSASTGGHEQFF
>TRBV5-1|TRBJ2-3|NA
CASSSPGTTTDTQYF
>TRBV18|TRBJ1-5|NA
CASSPDSGWQPQHF
>TRBV12-3/TRBV12-4|TRBJ1-2|NA
CASRRRNGLRGYGYTF
>TRBV4-1|TRBJ2-1|NA
CASSQTTVRGSYNEQFF
>TRBV7-9|TRBJ2-7|NA
CASSLGSSGGSIYEQYF
>TRBV5-1|TRBJ1-1|NA
CASRPGGPRMNTEAFF
>TRBV18|TRBJ1-5|NA
CASSPRGGGESNQPQHF
>TRBV7-8|TRBJ1-1|NA
CASSFPAGRGEAFF
>TRBV29-1|TRBJ2-1|NA
CSVASSPRGFNEQFF
>TRBV10-3|TRBJ2-6|NA
CAIRGTAGANVLTF
>TRBV28|TRBJ1-6|NA
CAARGLLNNSPLHF
>TRBV18|TRBJ2-6|NA
CASSSRIPGANVLTF
>TRBV3-1|TRBJ2-1|NA
CASSPGDRNEQFF
>TRBV7-2|TRBJ1-6|NA
CASSADRVSLHF
>TRBV6-5|TRBJ2-7|NA
CASKRLYEQYF
>TRBV5-1|TRBJ2-2|NA
CASSFRQGDPGELFF
>TRBV19|TRBJ2-1|NA
CASRDYTKDTNEQFF
>TRBV29-1|TRBJ1-2|NA
CSVGLNYGYTF
>TRBV13|TRBJ1-3|NA
CASSTLGDRRSGNTIYF
>TRBV5-1|TRBJ2-7|NA
CASSGQLAGKTYEQYF
>TRBV19|TRBJ2-7|NA
CASSIRGTYEQYF
>TRBV28|TRBJ2-3|medium-sized
CASIRASGTDTQYF
>TRBV5-1|TRBJ2-1|NA
CASSYTGTETYNEQFF
>TRBV20-1|TRBJ2-5|NA
CSAVGADKYQETQYF
>TRBV30|TRBJ1-5|NA
CAWRGQGNQPQHF
>TRBV7-9|TRBJ2-1|NA
CASSPISASYNEQFF
>TRBV5-4|TRBJ2-7|NA
CASSNPNSYEQYF
>TRBV19|TRBJ2-2|NA
CASTVLGLTGELFF
>TRBV29-1|TRBJ2-7|NA
CSVEARASGFPYEQYF
>TRBV12-3/TRBV12-4|TRBJ1-5|NA
CASSQDRGNQPQHF
>TRBV7-9|TRBJ2-3|NA
CASSPGTYSTDTQYF
>TRBV10-3|TRBJ2-7|NA
CAISVQGSYEQYF
>TRBV5-8|TRBJ2-5|NA
CASSLVPRQETQYF
>TRBV7-2|TRBJ2-2|NA
CASSRTFTANTGELFF
>TRBV28|TRBJ2-7|NA
CASRDPPRVSYEQYF
>TRBV7-9|TRBJ2-1|NA
CASSLTSGLSYNEQFF
>TRBV12-3/TRBV12-4|TRBJ2-1|NA
CASSLGASGKAWGQFF
>TRBV3-1|TRBJ1-1|NA
CASSQSGQGTAFF
>TRBV28|TRBJ2-1|NA
CAIQLAGGVLFHTEQFF